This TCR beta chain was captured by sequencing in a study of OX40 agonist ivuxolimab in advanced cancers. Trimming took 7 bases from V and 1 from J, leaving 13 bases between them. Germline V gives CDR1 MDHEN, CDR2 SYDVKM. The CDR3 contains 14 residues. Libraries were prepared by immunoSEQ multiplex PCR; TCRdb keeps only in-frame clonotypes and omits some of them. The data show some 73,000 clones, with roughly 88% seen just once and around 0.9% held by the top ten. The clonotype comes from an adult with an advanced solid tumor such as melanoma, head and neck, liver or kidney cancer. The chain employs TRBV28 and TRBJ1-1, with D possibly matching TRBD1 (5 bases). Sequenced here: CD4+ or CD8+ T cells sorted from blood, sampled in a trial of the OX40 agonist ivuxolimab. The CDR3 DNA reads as TGTGCCAGCACTCGAGAGGGGTCGAACACTGAAGCTTTCTTT. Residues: CASTREGSNTEAFF.